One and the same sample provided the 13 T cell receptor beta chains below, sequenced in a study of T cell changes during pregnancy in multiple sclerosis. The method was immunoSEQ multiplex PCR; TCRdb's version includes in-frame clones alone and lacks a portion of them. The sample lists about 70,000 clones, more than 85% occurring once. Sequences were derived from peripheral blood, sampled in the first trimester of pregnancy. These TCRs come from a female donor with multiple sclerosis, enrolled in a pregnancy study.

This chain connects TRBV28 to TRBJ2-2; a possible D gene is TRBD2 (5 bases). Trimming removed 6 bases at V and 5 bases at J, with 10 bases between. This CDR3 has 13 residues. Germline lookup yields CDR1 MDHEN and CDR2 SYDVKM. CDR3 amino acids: CASRVGVTGELFF. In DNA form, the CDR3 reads TGTGCCAGCAGAGTCGGGGTAACCGGGGAGCTGTTTTTT.

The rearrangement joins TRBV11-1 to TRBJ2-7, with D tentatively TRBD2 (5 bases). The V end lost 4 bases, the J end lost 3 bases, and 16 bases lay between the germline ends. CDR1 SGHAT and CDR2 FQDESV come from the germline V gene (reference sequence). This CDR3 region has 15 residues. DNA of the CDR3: TGTGCCAGCAGCTCTCCACGGGGAGACGACTACGAGCAGTACTTC. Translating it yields CASSSPRGDDYEQYF.

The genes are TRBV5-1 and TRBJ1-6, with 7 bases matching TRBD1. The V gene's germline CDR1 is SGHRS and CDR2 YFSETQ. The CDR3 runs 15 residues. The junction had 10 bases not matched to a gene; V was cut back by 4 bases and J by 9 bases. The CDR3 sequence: CASSPRQGESSPLHF. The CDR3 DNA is TGCGCCAGCAGCCCGAGACAGGGAGAGAGTTCACCCCTCCACTTT.

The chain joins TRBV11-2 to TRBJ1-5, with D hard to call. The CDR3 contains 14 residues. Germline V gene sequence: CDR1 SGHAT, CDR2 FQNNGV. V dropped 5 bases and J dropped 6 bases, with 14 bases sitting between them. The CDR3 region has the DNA TGTGCCAGCAGCCAACCAGGCACAGCTCAGCCCCAGCATTTT. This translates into CASSQPGTAQPQHF.

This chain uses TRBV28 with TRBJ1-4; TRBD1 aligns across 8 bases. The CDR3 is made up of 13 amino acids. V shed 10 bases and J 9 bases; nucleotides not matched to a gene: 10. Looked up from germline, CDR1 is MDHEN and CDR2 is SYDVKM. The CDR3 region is CAIQAGGAKKLFF. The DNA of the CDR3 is TGTGCCATCCAGGCAGGGGGCGCGAAAAAACTGTTTTTT. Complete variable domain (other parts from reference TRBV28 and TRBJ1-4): DVKVTQSSRYLVKRTGEKVFLECVQDMDHENMFWYRQDPGLGLRLIYFSYDVKMKEKGDIPEGYSVSREKKERFSLILESASTNQTSMYLCAIQAGGAKKLFFGSGTQLSVL.

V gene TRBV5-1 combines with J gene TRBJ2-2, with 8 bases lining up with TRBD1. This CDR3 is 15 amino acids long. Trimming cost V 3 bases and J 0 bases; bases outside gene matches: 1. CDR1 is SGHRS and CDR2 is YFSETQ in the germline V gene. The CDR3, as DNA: TGCGCCAGCAGCTCAGGGGGCCCGAACACCGGGGAGCTGTTTTTT. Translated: CASSSGGPNTGELFF.

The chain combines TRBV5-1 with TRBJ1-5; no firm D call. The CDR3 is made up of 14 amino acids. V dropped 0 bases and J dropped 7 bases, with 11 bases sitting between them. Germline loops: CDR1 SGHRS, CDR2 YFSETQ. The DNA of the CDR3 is TGCGCCAGCAGCTTGGGTGGCCCGAGGCAGCCCCAGCATTTT. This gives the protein CASSLGGPRQPQHF.

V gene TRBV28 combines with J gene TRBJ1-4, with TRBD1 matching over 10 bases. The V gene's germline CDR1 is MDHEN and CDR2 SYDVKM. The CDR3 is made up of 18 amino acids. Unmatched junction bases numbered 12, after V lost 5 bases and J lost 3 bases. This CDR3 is CASSPMTGGLFSNEKLFF. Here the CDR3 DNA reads TGTGCCAGCAGTCCCATGACAGGGGGCCTCTTCTCTAATGAAAAACTGTTTTTT.

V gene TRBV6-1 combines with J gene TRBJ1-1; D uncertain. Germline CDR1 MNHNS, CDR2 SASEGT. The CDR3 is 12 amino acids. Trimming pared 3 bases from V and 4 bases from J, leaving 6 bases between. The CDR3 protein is CASSDRVTEAFF. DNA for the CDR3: TGTGCCAGCAGTGATAGAGTCACTGAAGCTTTCTTT.

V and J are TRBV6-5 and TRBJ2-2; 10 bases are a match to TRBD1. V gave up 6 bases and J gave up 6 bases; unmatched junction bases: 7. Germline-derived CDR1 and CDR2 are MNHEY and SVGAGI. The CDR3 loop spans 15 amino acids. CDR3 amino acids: CASSPDRGSPGELFF. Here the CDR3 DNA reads TGTGCCAGCAGCCCGGACAGGGGGAGTCCCGGGGAGCTGTTTTTT.

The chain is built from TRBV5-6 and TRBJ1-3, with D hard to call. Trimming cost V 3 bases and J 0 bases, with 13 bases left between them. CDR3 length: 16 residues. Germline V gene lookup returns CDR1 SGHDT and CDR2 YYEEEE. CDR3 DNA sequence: TGTGCCAGCAGCTGGAGACGACCCAGCTCTGGAAACACCATATATTTT. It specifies CASSWRRPSSGNTIYF.

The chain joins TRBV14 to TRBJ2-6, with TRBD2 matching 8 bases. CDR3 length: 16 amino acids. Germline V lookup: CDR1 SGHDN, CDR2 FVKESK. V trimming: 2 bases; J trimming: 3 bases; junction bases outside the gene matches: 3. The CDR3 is CASSQPAGVGANVLTF. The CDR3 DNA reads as TGTGCCAGCAGCCAACCAGCGGGAGTTGGGGCCAACGTCCTGACTTTC.

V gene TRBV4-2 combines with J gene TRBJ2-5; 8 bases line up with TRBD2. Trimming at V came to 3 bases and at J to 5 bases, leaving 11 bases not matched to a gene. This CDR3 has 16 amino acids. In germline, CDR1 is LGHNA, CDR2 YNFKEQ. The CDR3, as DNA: TGTGCCAGCAGCCACGGGGGGGGAGCCGAATTGGAGACCCAGTACTTC. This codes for CASSHGGGAELETQYF.